This TCR beta chain appears in the sequencing data of a study of blood T cell repertoires in COVID-19. On the study more broadly: Sites across the United States, Italy and Spain contributed samples from acute and convalescent COVID-19. Sources were T cells, B-cell-depleted T cells, or PBMCs; the material itself was cDNA or gDNA.

Authors' processing steps: Reference gene primer amplification yielded estimated nucleated cell counts. Clones were read by immunoSEQ multiplex PCR, and TCRdb kept only the in-frame ones, dropping some. The V and J calls and clone size are taken from that table; D and trimming were inferred from the DNA. The data hold approximately 58,000 clones, with approximately 80% observed a single time. The CDR3 is made up of 12 amino acids. The J segment lost 3 bases and the V segment lost 6 bases, leaving 2 bases of the junction unmatched. CDR1 SNHLY and CDR2 FYNNEI come from the germline V gene. Enrolment of Seattle patients took place during active infection, and they were followed longitudinally.

The source is a man between 60 and 75 years old with COVID-19, enrolled during active disease. The chain carries TRBV2 and TRBJ2-7; TRBD1 aligns across 7 bases. The material sequenced was peripheral blood. The CDR3 nucleotides are TGTGCCAGCAGGGACAGGCTCTACGAGCAGTACTTC. It codes for CASRDRLYEQYF. The whole variable domain, remainder taken from reference TRBV2 and TRBJ2-7, is EPEVTQTPSHQVTQMGQEVILRCVPISNHLYFYWYRQILGQKVEFLVSFYNNEISEKSEIFDDQFSVERPDGSNFTLKIRSTKLEDSAMYFCASRDRLYEQYFGPGTRLTVT.